This entry lists 2 T cell receptor beta chains sequenced from one sample in a study of beta chain features in type 1 diabetes. Whole-study findings and limits: Among all four CD4+ subsets, Type 1 diabetes patients had TCRB CDR3s that were moderately but significantly shorter.

No cognate antigen is known for these TCRs. Expressed TCRB transcripts were sequenced, since all the RNA that had been isolated was reverse transcribed. Method: immunoSEQ multiplex PCR; TCRdb's copy keeps in-frame clones and lacks some. The sample has about 650,000 clones, 9.5% to 15% seen once; the top ten hold more than 0.1%. Material: naive CD4+ T cells from blood. Receptor source: a man aged 25 to 45 with type 1 diabetes.

The sample holds a few counts of this clone. The rearrangement links TRBV7-2 to TRBJ2-1; 13 nucleotides agree with TRBD2. V dropped 4 bases and J dropped 5; count of bases not matched to a gene: 2. The CDR3 totals 15 residues. Germline assignment: CDR1 SGHTA and CDR2 FQGNSA. The CDR3 DNA reads as TGTGCCAGCAGCTCGGGACTAGCGGGGAACAATGAGCAGTTCTTC. As protein: CASSSGLAGNNEQFF. Supplemented by reference TRBV7-2 and TRBJ2-1, the full variable domain reads GAGVSQSPSNKVTEKGKDVELRCDPISGHTALYWYRQSLGQGLEFLIYFQGNSAPDKSGLPSDRFSAERTGGSVSTLTIQRTQQEDSAVYLCASSSGLAGNNEQFFGPGTRLTVL.

This CDR3 is CASSLRGAWEEPQHF. Written as DNA, the CDR3 is TGCGCCAGCAGCTTGCGGGGGGCCTGGGAGGAGCCCCAGCATTTT. The J gene is TRBJ1-5, the V gene TRBV5-1, with D possibly being TRBD1 (6 bases). The germline CDR1 and CDR2 sequences are SGHRS and YFSETQ. The CDR3 consists of 15 residues. V was cut by 1 base and J by 8 bases, with 16 bases left in between. The complete variable domain, with remaining parts taken from reference TRBV5-1 and TRBJ1-5, reads KAGVTQTPRYLIKTRGQQVTLSCSPISGHRSVSWYQQTPGQGLQFLFEYFSETQRNKGNFPGRFSGRQFSNSRSEMNVSTLELGDSALYLCASSLRGAWEEPQHFGDGTRLSIL.